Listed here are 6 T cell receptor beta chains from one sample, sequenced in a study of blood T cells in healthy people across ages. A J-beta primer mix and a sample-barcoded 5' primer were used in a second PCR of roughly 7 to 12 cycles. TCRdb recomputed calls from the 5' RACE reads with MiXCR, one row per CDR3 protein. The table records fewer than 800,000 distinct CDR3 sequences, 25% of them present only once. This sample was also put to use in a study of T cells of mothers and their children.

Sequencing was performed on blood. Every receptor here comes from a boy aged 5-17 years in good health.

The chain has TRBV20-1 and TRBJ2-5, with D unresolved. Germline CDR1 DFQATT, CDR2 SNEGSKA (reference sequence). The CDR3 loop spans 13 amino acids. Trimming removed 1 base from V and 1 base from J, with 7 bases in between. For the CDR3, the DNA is TGCAGTGCTAGAGTGGCGAGCCAAGAGACCCAGTACTTC. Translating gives CSARVASQETQYF.

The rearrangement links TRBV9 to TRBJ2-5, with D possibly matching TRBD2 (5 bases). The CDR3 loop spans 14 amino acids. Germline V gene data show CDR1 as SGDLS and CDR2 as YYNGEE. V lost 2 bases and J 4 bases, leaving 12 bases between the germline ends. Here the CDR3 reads CASSVRAERETQYF. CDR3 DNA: TGTGCCAGCAGCGTGAGGGCCGAGAGAGAGACCCAGTACTTC.

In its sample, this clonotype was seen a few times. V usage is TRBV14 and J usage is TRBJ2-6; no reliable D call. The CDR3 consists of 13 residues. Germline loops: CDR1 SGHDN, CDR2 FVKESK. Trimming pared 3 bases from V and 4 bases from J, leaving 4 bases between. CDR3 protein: CASSQRGANVLTF. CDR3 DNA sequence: TGTGCCAGCAGCCAGAGGGGGGCCAACGTCCTGACTTTC.

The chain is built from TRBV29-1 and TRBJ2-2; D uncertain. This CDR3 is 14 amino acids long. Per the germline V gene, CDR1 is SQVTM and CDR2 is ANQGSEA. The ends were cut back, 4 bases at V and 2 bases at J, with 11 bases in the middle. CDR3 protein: CSVGRDPNTGELFF. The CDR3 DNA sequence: TGCAGCGTTGGCCGCGATCCCAACACCGGGGAGCTGTTTTTT.

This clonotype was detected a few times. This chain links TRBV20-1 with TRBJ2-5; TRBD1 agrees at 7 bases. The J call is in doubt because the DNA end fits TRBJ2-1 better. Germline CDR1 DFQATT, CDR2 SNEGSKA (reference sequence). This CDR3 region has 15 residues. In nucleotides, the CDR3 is TGCAGTGCTAGAGATAGCCGGCAGGGGGACAATGAGCAGTTCTTC. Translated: CSARDSRQGDNEQFF.

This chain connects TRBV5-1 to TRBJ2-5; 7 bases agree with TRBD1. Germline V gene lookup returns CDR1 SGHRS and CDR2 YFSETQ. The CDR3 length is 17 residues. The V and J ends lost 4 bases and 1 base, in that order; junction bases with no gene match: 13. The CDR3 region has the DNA TGCGCCAGCAGCCCCTCCTTATCGAGGGGGCTCCAAGAGACCCAGTACTTC. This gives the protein CASSPSLSRGLQETQYF. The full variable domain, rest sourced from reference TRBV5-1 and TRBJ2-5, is KAGVTQTPRYLIKTRGQQVTLSCSPISGHRSVSWYQQTPGQGLQFLFEYFSETQRNKGNFPGRFSGRQFSNSRSEMNVSTLELGDSALYLCASSPSLSRGLQETQYFGPGTRLLVL.